A single sample is the source of the 26 T cell receptor beta chains below, sequenced in a study of blood T cells in healthy people across ages (dated by TCRdb to the mid-2010s). Library preparation was by 5' RACE. Instrument on record: Illumina HiSeq 2500. A second PCR of roughly 7 to 12 cycles was run with a J-beta primer mix and a sample-barcoded 5' primer. In TCRdb, the public reads were trimmed at Q25 with fastp and aligned with MiXCR, with productive beta chains retained. Every distinct CDR3 protein forms one entry, paired with its most common genes and DNA. The sample profile shows nearly 1 million distinct CDR3 sequences; approximately 50% of them were found once. The ten largest clones take up around a fifth of the sample. Sample: blood. The receptors shown here come from a woman in her sixties in good health.

This clonotype appeared a few times. V gene TRBV10-3 combines with J gene TRBJ2-1, with 7 nucleotides matching TRBD2. Per germline, CDR1 ENHRY and CDR2 SYGVKD. V dropped 4 bases and J dropped 5; count of bases not matched to a gene: 11. CDR3 length: 16 amino acids. CDR3 region: CAISGGLVHLNNEQFF. The CDR3 DNA sequence: TGTGCCATCAGTGGAGGACTAGTCCACTTGAACAATGAGCAGTTCTTC.

The chain employs TRBV7-2 and TRBJ2-6; 10 bases are shared with TRBD2. Germline V gene lookup returns CDR1 SGHTA and CDR2 FQGNSA. This CDR3 spans 18 amino acids. J gave up 4 bases and V 0 bases, and 6 bases lay outside the gene matches. The CDR3 protein is CASSLALAGVAGANVLTF. The CDR3 region has the DNA TGTGCCAGCAGCTTAGCTCTAGCGGGAGTAGCCGGGGCCAACGTCCTGACTTTC.

This clonotype occurred a few times. This chain joins TRBV29-1 and TRBJ1-2; D may be TRBD1 (6 bases). The V gene's germline CDR1 is SQVTM and CDR2 ANQGSEA. The CDR3 extends over 12 amino acids. V gave up 3 bases and J gave up 8 bases, with 13 bases separating them. The CDR3 nucleotides are TGCAGCGTTGAGTCAGGGGAGTACGGCTACACCTTC. Protein sequence: CSVESGEYGYTF.

The rearrangement links TRBV30 to TRBJ2-4; TRBD2 might be the D (5 bases). The J call could be wrong; TRBJ2-7 is a better fit for the DNA end. Germline CDR1 GTSNPN, CDR2 SVGIG (reference sequence). This CDR3 is 15 amino acids long. CDR3 in DNA: TGTGCCTGGAGTGTTGAAAGGATCGGGGAATCCGAGCAGTACTTC. It encodes CAWSVERIGESEQYF.

A word on this clonotype: A clone one base away is much larger, so this may be a read error. The chain combines TRBV6-2 or TRBV6-3 with TRBJ2-7; 10 bases align to TRBD1. The CDR3 runs to 15 residues. V was pared by 10 bases and J by 2 bases, with 11 bases of the junction left unmatched. Germline CDR1 and CDR2: MNHEY and SVGEGT. The CDR3 loop is CAIRTGGGAAYEQYF. The CDR3 DNA follows: TGTGCCATCCGGACAGGGGGTGGCGCCGCCTACGAGCAGTACTTC.

V is TRBV28 and J is TRBJ1-6; a weak D match, TRBD1 (5 bases). The V gene lost 6 bases and the J gene lost 8 bases, with 17 bases spanning the gap. The CDR3 totals 15 residues. Germline lookup yields CDR1 MDHEN and CDR2 SYDVKM. DNA for the CDR3: TGTGCCAGCAGCCTGGCGGGGGTAGATTATTCACCCCTCCACTTT. Translation: CASSLAGVDYSPLHF.

This clonotype was detected a few times. The chain links TRBV27 to TRBJ1-4; D not certain. The germline V gene encodes CDR1 MNHEY and CDR2 SMNVEV (reference sequence). Trimming took off 2 bases at V and 8 bases at J, with 18 bases between the two ends. This CDR3 contains 16 residues. This CDR3 reads CASSLGVPGIREKLFF. The CDR3 coding sequence is TGTGCCAGCAGTTTAGGCGTACCCGGGATACGCGAAAAACTGTTTTTT. The full variable domain, its missing parts supplied by reference TRBV27 and TRBJ1-4, is EAQVTQNPRYLITVTGKKLTVTCSQNMNHEYMSWYRQDPGLGLRQIYYSMNVEVTDKGDVPEGYKVSRKEKRNFPLILESPSPNQTSLYFCASSLGVPGIREKLFFGSGTQLSVL.

In its sample, this clonotype was seen once. The CDR3, as DNA: TGTGCCAGCAGTGATGAGGGACAGGGAAAATCACCCCTCCACTTT. Translation: CASSDEGQGKSPLHF. This chain links TRBV2 with TRBJ1-6, with 9 bases matching TRBD1. V trimming: 3 bases; J trimming: 10 bases; junction bases outside the gene matches: 7. Germline CDR1 and CDR2: SNHLY and FYNNEI. The CDR3 runs 15 residues.

The V and J genes are TRBV7-9 and TRBJ2-5; 7 bases align to TRBD2. The CDR3 runs to 14 residues. Germline V CDR1 and CDR2: SEHNR, FQNEAQ (reference sequence). V shed 0 bases, J shed 5 bases, and the junction held 3 bases outside the gene matches. The CDR3 here is CASSLALAVETQYF. Here the CDR3 DNA reads TGTGCCAGCAGCTTAGCTCTAGCGGTCGAGACCCAGTACTTC.

This clonotype was observed once. V is TRBV20-1 and J is TRBJ2-7; D is ambiguous. The V gene lost 6 bases and the J gene lost 3 bases, with 18 bases spanning the gap. This CDR3 is built from 14 residues. Germline V lookup: CDR1 DFQATT, CDR2 SNEGSKA (reference sequence). The CDR3 DNA sequence: TGCAGTGCCCTATCTCTTATTGGCAGCTACGAGCAGTACTTC. Amino acid sequence: CSALSLIGSYEQYF.

This clonotype was observed a few times. The rearrangement links TRBV7-6 to TRBJ2-5; maybe TRBD2 (6 bases). Germline-derived CDR1 and CDR2 are SGHVS and FNYEAQ. CDR3 length equals 16 residues. V lost 1 base and J lost 1, with 13 bases in between. The CDR3: CASSLGTMQTQETQYF. The CDR3, as DNA: TGTGCCAGCAGCTTAGGGACTATGCAAACCCAAGAGACCCAGTACTTC. Together with reference TRBV7-6 and TRBJ2-5, the CDR3 gives the full variable domain: GAGVSQSPRYKVTKRGQDVALRCDPISGHVSLYWYRQALGQGPEFLTYFNYEAQQDKSGLPNDRFSAERPEGSISTLTIQRTEQRDSAMYRCASSLGTMQTQETQYFGPGTRLLVL.

The rearrangement joins TRBV7-2 to TRBJ2-6; D may be TRBD2 (7 bases). From germline, CDR1 is SGHTA and CDR2 FQGNSA. This CDR3 region has 16 residues. V was clipped by 1 base and J by 4 bases, with 11 bases between them. The CDR3 DNA sequence: TGTGCCAGCAGCTTAGAGGGGGGGGCCGGGGCCAACGTCCTGACTTTC. Its translation is CASSLEGGAGANVLTF.

The chain carries TRBV4-1 and TRBJ1-6; D is uncertain. The ends were cut back, 4 bases at V and 8 bases at J, with 18 bases in the middle. The V gene's germline CDR1 is MGHRA and CDR2 YSYEKL. CDR3 size: 16 residues. CDR3 DNA sequence: TGCGCCAGCAGCCGGACCGCTGAATTGTCAGATTCACCCCTCCACTTT. Its protein product is CASSRTAELSDSPLHF.

This rearrangement joins TRBV18 to TRBJ2-3; D is undetermined. Germline V gene lookup returns CDR1 KGHSH and CDR2 LQKENI. The length of the CDR3 is 14 residues. The V gene lost 1 base and the J gene lost 3 bases, with 8 bases spanning the gap. The CDR3 sequence is CASSPQSRTDTQYF. DNA for the CDR3: TGTGCCAGCTCACCACAATCACGAACAGATACGCAGTATTTT. Filled out from reference TRBV18 and TRBJ2-3, the complete variable domain reads NAGVMQNPRHLVRRRGQEARLRCSPMKGHSHVYWYRQLPEEGLKFMVYLQKENIIDESGMPKERFSAEFPKEGPSILRIQQVVRGDSAAYFCASSPQSRTDTQYFGPGTRLTVL.

The rearrangement links TRBV20-1 to TRBJ1-1, with 9 nucleotides matching TRBD1. This CDR3 comprises 16 residues. The V and J ends lost 0 bases and 0 bases, in that order; junction bases with no gene match: 5. Germline CDR1 DFQATT, CDR2 SNEGSKA (reference sequence). The CDR3 nucleotides are TGCAGTGCTAGAGAACAGGGGGCGATGATGAACACTGAAGCTTTCTTT. Translation gives CSAREQGAMMNTEAFF.

The table lists this clonotype with many counts. The chain joins TRBV7-2 to TRBJ1-4, with D unresolved. The CDR3 length is 12 residues. Trimming removed 2 bases at V and 8 bases at J, with 6 bases between. CDR1 is SGHTA, CDR2 FQGNSA, per germline. For the CDR3, the DNA is TGTGCCAGCAGCTTACTTCAGGAAAAACTGTTTTTT. Its protein product is CASSLLQEKLFF.

The genes are TRBV4-1 and TRBJ2-1; either TRBD1 or TRBD2 may fit D (5 bases each). Trimming removed 0 bases at V and 5 bases at J, with 17 bases between. Germline V gene lookup returns CDR1 MGHRA and CDR2 YSYEKL. The CDR3 has 17 amino acids. CDR3 nucleotide sequence: TGCGCCAGCAGCCAAGATTACCAGAGGGGTGGGAACAATGAGCAGTTCTTC. This codes for CASSQDYQRGGNNEQFF.

This chain links TRBV18 with TRBJ1-4; a possible D gene is TRBD1 (5 bases). CDR3 length: 14 residues. V lost 3 bases and J 5 bases, leaving 10 bases between the germline ends. Germline lookup yields CDR1 KGHSH and CDR2 LQKENI. Written as DNA, the CDR3 is TGTGCCAGCTCACCGACAGCGGGGAATGAAAAACTGTTTTTT. It yields the protein CASSPTAGNEKLFF.

The rearrangement uses TRBV6-2 or TRBV6-3 and TRBJ2-5; D perhaps matches TRBD2 (5 bases). The CDR3 loop spans 12 amino acids. The V and J ends lost 8 bases and 11 bases respectively, with 18 bases between them. Germline V gene data show CDR1 as MNHEY and CDR2 as SVGEGT. The CDR3 sequence is CASGFGEGVQYF. The DNA for the CDR3 is TGTGCCAGCGGGTTCGGCGAGGGAGTGCAGTACTTC.

The chain links TRBV6-1 to TRBJ2-3; D is possibly TRBD2 (5 bases). Germline V gives CDR1 MNHNS, CDR2 SASEGT. V lost 7 bases, J lost 1 base, and 21 bases lay in between. The CDR3 extends over 17 amino acids. The CDR3 sequence: CASTTRFSGSRTDTQYF. CDR3 nucleotides: TGTGCCAGCACCACCCGGTTCTCGGGGTCACGCACAGATACGCAGTATTTT.

The J gene is TRBJ2-3, the V gene TRBV27; 12 nucleotides align to TRBD2. This CDR3 is 22 amino acids long. Losses at the gene ends were 4 bases for V and 1 base for J; bases not matched to a gene: 21. Germline CDR1 MNHEY, CDR2 SMNVEV (reference sequence). The CDR3 DNA reads TGTGCCAGCAGTTCGAAAAAACGAGGACTAGCGGGACCCCTAATCGGCACAGATACGCAGTATTTT. Residues: CASSSKKRGLAGPLIGTDTQYF.

This clonotype was counted a few times. The rearrangement uses TRBV5-1 and TRBJ2-3; 14 bases are a match to TRBD2. The germline CDR1 and CDR2 sequences are SGHRS and YFSETQ. The CDR3 is 18 amino acids. V lost 3 bases, J lost 1 base, and 7 bases stayed unmatched. The CDR3: CASSSTGLAGVGTDTQYF. The DNA of the CDR3 is TGCGCCAGCAGCTCGACGGGACTAGCGGGAGTTGGCACAGATACGCAGTATTTT.

This clonotype occurred a few times. The V call is TRBV10-3, the J call TRBJ2-7, with 8 positions matching TRBD1. With 4 bases clipped from V and 7 bases from J, the junction kept 12 bases outside the gene matches. This CDR3 spans 15 amino acids. Germline V gives CDR1 ENHRY, CDR2 SYGVKD. The CDR3 DNA sequence: TGTGCCATCAGTGGGTCGGGACAGGTCGATGGGGAGCAGTACTTC. The encoded protein is CAISGSGQVDGEQYF.

This clonotype appeared a few times. The genes are TRBV29-1 and TRBJ2-3, with D maybe TRBD2 (6 bases). This CDR3 has 15 amino acids. V was clipped by 5 bases and J by 4 bases, with 19 bases between them. Looked up from germline, CDR1 is SQVTM and CDR2 is ANQGSEA. The CDR3 DNA reads TGCAGCGTTAGGGTCGGCACCCGGGGGTCAGATACGCAGTATTTT. The encoded protein is CSVRVGTRGSDTQYF.

The rearrangement uses TRBV30 and TRBJ2-1; D is possibly TRBD1 (5 bases). Trimming stripped 4 bases from V and 4 bases from J, with 14 bases between. CDR3 size: 14 residues. Germline CDR1 GTSNPN, CDR2 SVGIG (reference sequence). CDR3: CAWKGDALYNEQFF. The CDR3 bases are TGTGCCTGGAAAGGGGATGCTTTATACAATGAGCAGTTCTTC.

The chain uses TRBV5-4 and TRBJ2-1; no clear D. The germline V gene encodes CDR1 SGHNT and CDR2 YYREEE (reference sequence). Deletions cut 2 bases from V and 0 bases from J, with 12 bases between. CDR3 length: 16 amino acids. The CDR3 DNA reads TGTGCCAGCAGCTTAGACCCTCAGAGCTCCTACAATGAGCAGTTCTTC. It is translated as CASSLDPQSSYNEQFF. The variable domain in full, completed from reference TRBV5-4 and TRBJ2-1, reads ETGVTQSPTHLIKTRGQQVTLRCSSQSGHNTVSWYQQALGQGPQFIFQYYREEENGRGNFPPRFSGLQFPNYSSELNVNALELDDSALYLCASSLDPQSSYNEQFFGPGTRLTVL.